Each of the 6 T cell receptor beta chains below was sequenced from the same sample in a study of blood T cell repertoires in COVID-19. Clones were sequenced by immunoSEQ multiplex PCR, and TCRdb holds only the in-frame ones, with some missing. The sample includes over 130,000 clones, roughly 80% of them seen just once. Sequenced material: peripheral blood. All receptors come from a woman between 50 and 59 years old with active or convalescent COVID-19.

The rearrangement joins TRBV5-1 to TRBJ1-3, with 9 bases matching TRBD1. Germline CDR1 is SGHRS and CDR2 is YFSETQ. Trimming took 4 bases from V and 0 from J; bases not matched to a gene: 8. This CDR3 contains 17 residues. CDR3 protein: CASSRTGGTSSGNTIYF. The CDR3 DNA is TGCGCCAGCAGCCGAACAGGGGGCACTAGCTCTGGAAACACCATATATTTT.

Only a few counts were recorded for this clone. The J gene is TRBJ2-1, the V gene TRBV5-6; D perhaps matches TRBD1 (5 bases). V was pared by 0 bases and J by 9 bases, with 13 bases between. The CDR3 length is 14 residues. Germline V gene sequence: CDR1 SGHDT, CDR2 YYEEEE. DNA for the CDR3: TGTGCCAGCAGCTTGGGGGCAGGGATCGGTGAGCAGTTCTTC. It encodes CASSLGAGIGEQFF. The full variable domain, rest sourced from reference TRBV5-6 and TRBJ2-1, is DAGVTQSPTHLIKTRGQQVTLRCSPKSGHDTVSWYQQALGQGPQFIFQYYEEEERQRGNFPDRFSGHQFPNYSSELNVNALLLGDSALYLCASSLGAGIGEQFFGPGTRLTVL.

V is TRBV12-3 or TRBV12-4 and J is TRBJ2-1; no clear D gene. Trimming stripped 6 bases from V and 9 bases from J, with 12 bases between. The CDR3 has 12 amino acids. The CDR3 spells CASSIVRSEQFF. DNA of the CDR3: TGTGCCAGCAGCATAGTCCGTAGTGAGCAGTTCTTC.

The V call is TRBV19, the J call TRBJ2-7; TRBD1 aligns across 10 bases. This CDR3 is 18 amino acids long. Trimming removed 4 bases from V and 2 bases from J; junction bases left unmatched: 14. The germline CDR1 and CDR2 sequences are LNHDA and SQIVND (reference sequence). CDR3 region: CASSTTKRDRGRAYEQYF. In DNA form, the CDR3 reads TGTGCCAGTAGTACAACAAAACGGGACAGGGGTCGCGCCTACGAGCAGTACTTC.

CDR3 in DNA: TGTGCCAGCAGTGCAGCGGGAGGGCCCTATGAGCAGTTCTTC. Amino acids: CASSAAGGPYEQFF. The rearrangement joins TRBV6-1 to TRBJ2-1; 10 nucleotides agree with TRBD2. The CDR3 sequence is 14 residues long. From germline, CDR1 is MNHNS and CDR2 SASEGT. V was clipped by 4 bases and J by 8 bases; unmatched bases: 5.

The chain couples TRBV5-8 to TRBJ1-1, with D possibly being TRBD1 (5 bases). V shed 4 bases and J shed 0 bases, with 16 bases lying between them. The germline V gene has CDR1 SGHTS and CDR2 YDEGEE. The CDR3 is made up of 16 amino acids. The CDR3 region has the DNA TGTGCCAGCAGCAAGGGTCGTAAGACAGTGAACACTGAAGCTTTCTTT. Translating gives CASSKGRKTVNTEAFF.